This T cell receptor (beta chain) was sequenced for a study of blood T cell repertoires in COVID-19. Study background: From T cells, B-cell-depleted T cells, or PBMCs came the material, which was cDNA or gDNA.

V trimming: 4 bases; J trimming: 4 bases; junction bases outside the gene matches: 12. The CDR3 contains 16 residues. The V gene's germline CDR1 is SGHRS and CDR2 YFSETQ. In the authors' methods: By means of reference gene primer amplification, nucleated cell counts were estimated. Sequencing was performed with immunoSEQ multiplex PCR; in TCRdb, only in-frame clones are kept and a portion is missing. That table furnishes V, J and clone size, whereas the DNA furnished D and trimming. The table lists 130,000 or so clones, more than 70% of them singletons, with 1.4% to 1.5% in the top ten. This TCR was sampled from a man in his sixties with acute or convalescent COVID-19. Sequences were obtained from peripheral blood. The rearrangement links TRBV5-1 to TRBJ2-5, with TRBD1 identical over 8 bases. CDR3 protein: CASSVQQGAGGETQYF. CDR3 DNA sequence: TGCGCCAGCAGCGTTCAGCAGGGGGCTGGGGGAGAGACCCAGTACTTC.